This T cell receptor beta chain was obtained from a study of blood T cells in healthy people across ages. Alongside a J-beta primer mix, a sample-barcoded 5' primer served in a second PCR lasting about 6 to 12 cycles. TCRdb called the 5' RACE reads again in MiXCR, with one record for every CDR3 protein. The sample records 710,000 or so distinct CDR3 sequences, about 30% being singletons. This clonotype occurred a few times. From germline, CDR1 is SGHRS and CDR2 YFSETQ. The germline V and J ends were trimmed by 3 bases and 6 bases, with 9 bases remaining between them. The CDR3 is made up of 12 amino acids.

The sample comprised blood. The V and J genes are TRBV5-1 and TRBJ1-1; D is perhaps TRBD1 (5 bases). This clonotype was obtained from a woman older than 75 in good health. CDR3 sequence: CASSSDTSEAFF. The CDR3 region has the DNA TGCGCCAGCAGCTCGGACACTTCTGAAGCTTTCTTT.